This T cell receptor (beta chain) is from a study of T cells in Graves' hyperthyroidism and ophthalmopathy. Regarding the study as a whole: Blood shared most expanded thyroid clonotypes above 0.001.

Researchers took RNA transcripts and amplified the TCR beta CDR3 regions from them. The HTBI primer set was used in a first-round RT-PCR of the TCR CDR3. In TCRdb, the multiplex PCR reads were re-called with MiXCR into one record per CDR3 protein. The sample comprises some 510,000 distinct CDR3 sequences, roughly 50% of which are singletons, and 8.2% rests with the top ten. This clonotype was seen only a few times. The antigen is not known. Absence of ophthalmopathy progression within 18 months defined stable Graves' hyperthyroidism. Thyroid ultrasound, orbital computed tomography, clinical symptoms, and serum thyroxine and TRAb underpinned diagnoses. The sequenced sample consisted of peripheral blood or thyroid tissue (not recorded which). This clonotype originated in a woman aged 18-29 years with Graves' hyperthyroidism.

The CDR3 DNA reads as TGTGCCAGCAGGGGTTCTGGGACAGGGAAAAGGGACGAGCAGTACTTC. The encoded protein is CASRGSGTGKRDEQYF. The chain links TRBV6-1 to TRBJ2-7, with 9 bases aligning to TRBD1. The trim removed 6 bases at V and 5 bases at J, leaving 14 bases unmatched. Germline CDR1 MNHNS, CDR2 SASEGT. The CDR3 runs 16 residues.